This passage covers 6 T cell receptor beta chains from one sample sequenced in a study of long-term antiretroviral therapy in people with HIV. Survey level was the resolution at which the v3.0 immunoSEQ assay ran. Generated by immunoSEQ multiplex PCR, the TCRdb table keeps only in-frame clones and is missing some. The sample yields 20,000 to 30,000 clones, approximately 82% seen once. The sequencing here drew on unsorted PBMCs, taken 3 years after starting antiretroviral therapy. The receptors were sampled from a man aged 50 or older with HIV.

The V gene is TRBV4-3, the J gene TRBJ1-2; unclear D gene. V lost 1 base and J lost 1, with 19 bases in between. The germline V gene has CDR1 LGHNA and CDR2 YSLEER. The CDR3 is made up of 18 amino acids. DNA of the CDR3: TGCGCCAGCAGCCAAGGGTGGAGGGCCCAGCAGAGTAACTATGGCTACACCTTC. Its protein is CASSQGWRAQQSNYGYTF.

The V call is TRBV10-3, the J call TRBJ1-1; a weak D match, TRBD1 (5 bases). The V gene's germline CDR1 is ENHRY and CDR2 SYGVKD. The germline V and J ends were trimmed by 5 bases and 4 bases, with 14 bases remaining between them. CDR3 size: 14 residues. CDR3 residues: CAISQGEGSTEAFF. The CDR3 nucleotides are TGTGCCATCAGTCAGGGAGAGGGTAGCACTGAAGCTTTCTTT.

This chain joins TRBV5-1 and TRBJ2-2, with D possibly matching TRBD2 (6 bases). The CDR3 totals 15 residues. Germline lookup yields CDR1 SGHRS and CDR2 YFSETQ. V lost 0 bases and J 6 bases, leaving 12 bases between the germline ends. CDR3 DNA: TGCGCCAGCAGCTTGGGATCGGGAGAGGCCGGGGAGCTGTTTTTT. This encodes CASSLGSGEAGELFF.

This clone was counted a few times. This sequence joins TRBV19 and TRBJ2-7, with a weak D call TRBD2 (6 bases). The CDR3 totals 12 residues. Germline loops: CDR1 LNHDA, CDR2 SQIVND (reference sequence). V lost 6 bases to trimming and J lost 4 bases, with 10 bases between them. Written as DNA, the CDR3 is TGTGCCAGTAGAGGACGGGGGTACGAGCAGTACTTC. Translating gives CASRGRGYEQYF. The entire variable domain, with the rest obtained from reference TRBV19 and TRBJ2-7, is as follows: DGGITQSPKYLFRKEGQNVTLSCEQNLNHDAMYWYRQDPGQGLRLIYYSQIVNDFQKGDIAEGYSVSREKKESFPLTVTSAQKNPTAFYLCASRGRGYEQYFGPGTRLTVT.

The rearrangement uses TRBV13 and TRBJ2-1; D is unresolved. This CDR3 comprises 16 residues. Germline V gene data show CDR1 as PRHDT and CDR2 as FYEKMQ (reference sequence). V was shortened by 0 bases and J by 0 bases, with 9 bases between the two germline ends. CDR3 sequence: CASSLGHWSSYNEQFF. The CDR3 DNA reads TGTGCCAGCAGCTTAGGACATTGGAGCTCCTACAATGAGCAGTTCTTC. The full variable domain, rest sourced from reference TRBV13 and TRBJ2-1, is AAGVIQSPRHLIKEKRETATLKCYPIPRHDTVYWYQQGPGQDPQFLISFYEKMQSDKGSIPDRFSAQQFSDYHSELNMSSLELGDSALYFCASSLGHWSSYNEQFFGPGTRLTVL.

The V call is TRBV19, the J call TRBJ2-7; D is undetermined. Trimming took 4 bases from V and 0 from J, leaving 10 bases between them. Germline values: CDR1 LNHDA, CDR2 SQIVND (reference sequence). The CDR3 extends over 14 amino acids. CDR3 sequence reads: CASSTDPTSYEQYF. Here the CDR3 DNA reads TGTGCCAGTAGTACGGACCCGACCTCCTACGAGCAGTACTTC.